This entry lists 24 T cell receptor beta chains sequenced from one sample in a study of human thymus T cells. Resections obtained during corrective heart surgery supplied the thymus tissue. Measured with immunoSEQ multiplex PCR; TCRdb has only the in-frame clones, and not every one. Found here are 70,000 to 75,000 clones, roughly 94% of them singletons; the top ten hold under 0.04%. Sequencing was done on a sample of thymus tissue. Source of these receptors: a girl under two years old with a congenital heart defect but otherwise immunologically healthy.

The chain links TRBV4-3 to TRBJ2-1; D may be TRBD2 (6 bases). Looked up from germline, CDR1 is LGHNA and CDR2 is YSLEER. Trimming removed 1 base from V and 6 bases from J, with 25 bases in between. The CDR3 totals 19 residues. This CDR3 reads CASSQGSGTQGEGINEQFF. CDR3 DNA sequence: TGCGCCAGCAGCCAAGGGTCAGGGACTCAGGGAGAAGGAATCAATGAGCAGTTCTTC.

The chain's CDR3 is CASSPYRGLVEKLFF. CDR3 in DNA: TGCGCCAGCAGCCCTTACAGGGGGCTAGTTGAAAAACTGTTTTTT. The rearrangement links TRBV4-1 to TRBJ1-4, with 9 bases fitting TRBD1. This CDR3 has 15 amino acids. Germline V gene sequence: CDR1 MGHRA, CDR2 YSYEKL. V gave up 4 bases and J gave up 7 bases; unmatched junction bases: 7.

This chain connects TRBV14 to TRBJ1-1; TRBD1 is a possible D gene (6 bases). The germline gives CDR1 SGHDN, CDR2 FVKESK. V lost 2 bases to trimming and J lost 4 bases, with 14 bases between them. There are 15 residues in the CDR3. This chain's CDR3 is CASSQRGTYATEAFF. CDR3 DNA sequence: TGTGCCAGCAGCCAAAGGGGGACCTACGCCACTGAAGCTTTCTTT.

The chain is built from TRBV11-2 and TRBJ2-7, with D possibly being TRBD1 or TRBD2 (6 bases each). Trimming cost V 1 base and J 4 bases, with 17 bases left between them. Per the germline V gene, CDR1 is SGHAT and CDR2 is FQNNGV. The CDR3 totals 16 residues. The CDR3 nucleotides read TGTGCCAGCAGCTTAGTAGACGGCCGGGGGCATTACGAGCAGTACTTC. Its protein product is CASSLVDGRGHYEQYF.

The DNA for the CDR3 is TGTGCCAGCAGTACGGCCGGGGCCGTTCATCAGCCCCAGCATTTT. Translated, it gives CASSTAGAVHQPQHF. The J gene is TRBJ1-5, the V gene TRBV6-6; a weak D match, TRBD1 (5 bases). This CDR3 contains 15 residues. Trimming shortened V by 5 bases and J by 5 bases, and 16 bases separated the two germline ends. Germline lookup yields CDR1 MNHNY and CDR2 SVGAGI (reference sequence).

The chain links TRBV6-1 to TRBJ1-4; D unresolved. The V and J ends lost 6 bases and 3 bases respectively, with 11 bases between them. The CDR3 has 14 amino acids. The V gene's germline CDR1 is MNHNS and CDR2 SASEGT. CDR3 amino acids: CASSTPMPNEKLFF. Written as DNA, the CDR3 is TGTGCCAGCAGCACTCCCATGCCTAATGAAAAACTGTTTTTT.

The chain couples TRBV11-2 to TRBJ1-2; 7 nucleotides align to TRBD1. Germline V gene data show CDR1 as SGHAT and CDR2 as FQNNGV. The ends lost 0 bases at V and 5 bases at J; junction bases unmatched: 0. The CDR3 runs to 13 residues. The chain's CDR3 is CASSLEQGYGYTF. The CDR3 DNA follows: TGTGCCAGCAGCTTAGAACAGGGGTATGGCTACACCTTC.

This rearrangement joins TRBV7-2 to TRBJ2-7; 13 nucleotides align to TRBD2. Per the germline V gene, CDR1 is SGHTA and CDR2 is FQGNSA. The CDR3 runs 17 residues. Trimming removed 6 bases from V and 3 bases from J; junction bases left unmatched: 11. Here the CDR3 DNA reads TGTGCCAGCAGAGTAGAACCGGGACTAGCGGGGAACTACGAGCAGTACTTC. Residues: CASRVEPGLAGNYEQYF.

This chain connects TRBV28 to TRBJ1-5, with unresolved D. V lost 0 bases to trimming and J lost 9 bases, with 12 bases between them. In germline, CDR1 is MDHEN, CDR2 SYDVKM. The CDR3 sequence is 14 residues long. The CDR3 region is CASSLCLPSGPQHF. CDR3 in DNA: TGTGCCAGCAGTTTATGCCTCCCTTCAGGGCCCCAGCATTTT.

CDR3 bases: TGTGCCAGCAACCGGGACAGGGCAATAGGAGAGACCCAGTACTTC. It yields the protein CASNRDRAIGETQYF. The V and J genes are TRBV5-6 and TRBJ2-5; 9 bases align to TRBD1. CDR3 length: 15 residues. The germline CDR1 and CDR2 sequences are SGHDT and YYEEEE. The V and J ends lost 6 bases and 4 bases, in that order; junction bases with no gene match: 10.

V and J are TRBV15 and TRBJ2-7; no definite D call. V was pared by 1 base and J by 4 bases, with 14 bases between. The CDR3 runs to 15 residues. The germline V gene has CDR1 LNHNV and CDR2 YYDKDF (reference sequence). CDR3 sequence reads: CATSRVRASVYEQYF. The CDR3 DNA reads as TGTGCCACCAGCAGAGTTCGAGCTAGTGTATACGAGCAGTACTTC.

The gene calls are TRBV4-3 and TRBJ2-2, with a tentative D call TRBD1 (6 bases). Germline-derived CDR1 and CDR2 are LGHNA and YSLEER. This CDR3 spans 14 amino acids. The ends were cut back, 4 bases at V and 5 bases at J, with 11 bases in the middle. CDR3 amino acids: CASSPTQGTGELFF. Here the CDR3 DNA reads TGCGCCAGCAGCCCGACACAGGGTACCGGGGAGCTGTTTTTT.

The rearrangement links TRBV28 to TRBJ2-1; 8 bases fit TRBD1. The CDR3 is made up of 18 amino acids. CDR1 is MDHEN, CDR2 SYDVKM, per germline. V shed 5 bases and J 3 bases; nucleotides not matched to a gene: 15. In DNA, the CDR3 is TGTGCCAGCAGTCAACGGGAGTCGGACAGGGCCAACTACAATGAGCAGTTCTTC. Residues: CASSQRESDRANYNEQFF.

The chain combines TRBV7-9 with TRBJ2-1; D gene ambiguous. CDR1 is SEHNR, CDR2 FQNEAQ, per germline (reference sequence). CDR3 length equals 12 residues. V was trimmed by 4 bases and J by 10 bases, leaving 11 bases between them. CDR3: CASSSQRKEQFF. CDR3 sequence (DNA): TGTGCCAGCAGCTCGCAGCGTAAAGAGCAGTTCTTC.

V is TRBV6-1 and J is TRBJ1-5, with 9 positions matching TRBD1. The CDR3 is 16 amino acids. Germline CDR1 is MNHNS and CDR2 is SASEGT. The V gene end was trimmed by 3 bases and the J gene end by 0 bases; junction bases not matched to a gene: 3. CDR3 nucleotides: TGTGCCAGCAGTGAGCGGGACAGGGCTAGCAATCAGCCCCAGCATTTT. Translation: CASSERDRASNQPQHF.

V and J are TRBV29-1 and TRBJ2-3, with 8 bases identical to TRBD1. Germline CDR1 and CDR2: SQVTM and ANQGSEA. The V gene end was trimmed by 4 bases and the J gene end by 2 bases; junction bases not matched to a gene: 5. CDR3 length equals 14 residues. CDR3 region: CSVAGQGATDTQYF. The CDR3 nucleotides read TGCAGCGTTGCGGGTCAGGGGGCCACAGATACGCAGTATTTT.

This sequence joins TRBV4-1 and TRBJ2-7, with 14 bases matching TRBD2. Trimming cost V 4 bases and J 6 bases; bases outside gene matches: 8. The CDR3 extends over 16 amino acids. CDR1 is MGHRA, CDR2 YSYEKL, per germline. The CDR3 loop is CASSPGLAGVGGEQYF. In DNA form, the CDR3 reads TGCGCCAGCAGCCCGGGACTAGCGGGAGTCGGAGGCGAGCAGTACTTC.

V is TRBV19 and J is TRBJ2-2, with D perhaps TRBD2 (6 bases). Germline loops: CDR1 LNHDA, CDR2 SQIVND (reference sequence). The CDR3 covers 16 residues. Trimming removed 4 bases at V and 5 bases at J, with 17 bases between. The CDR3 region is CASSRGDVRRTGELFF. The CDR3 nucleotides are TGTGCCAGTAGTAGGGGGGACGTTCGCCGGACCGGGGAGCTGTTTTTT.

This clone appeared once. The chain joins TRBV30 to TRBJ2-5; D not resolved. Trimming removed 1 base from V and 7 bases from J, with 10 bases in between. This CDR3 contains 12 residues. Germline V gene sequence: CDR1 GTSNPN, CDR2 SVGIG (reference sequence). CDR3: CAWSENKRTQYF. Written as DNA, the CDR3 is TGTGCCTGGAGTGAGAACAAGAGGACCCAGTACTTC.

As DNA, the CDR3 is TGTGCCTGGAGTGTTGCGTGGGCGGACCACGAGCAGTACTTC. Residues: CAWSVAWADHEQYF. The rearrangement links TRBV30 to TRBJ2-7; D is ambiguous. CDR3 size: 14 residues. Per germline, CDR1 GTSNPN and CDR2 SVGIG (reference sequence). Trimming stripped 0 bases from V and 5 bases from J, with 14 bases between.

The rearrangement uses TRBV2 and TRBJ2-5, with unresolved D. V lost 6 bases to trimming and J lost 5 bases, with 19 bases between them. This CDR3 is 15 amino acids long. Germline CDR1 is SNHLY and CDR2 is FYNNEI. The CDR3 nucleotides are TGTGCCAGCAGGAATTGGTGGCTAGTGAGGGAGACCCAGTACTTC. Amino acids: CASRNWWLVRETQYF.

This chain's CDR3 is CASSLHKLSNEQFF. CDR3 sequence (DNA): TGTGCCAGCAGCCTTCATAAACTTTCCAATGAGCAGTTCTTC. V gene TRBV7-9 combines with J gene TRBJ2-1; the D is unclear. Germline V gene sequence: CDR1 SEHNR, CDR2 FQNEAQ (reference sequence). V lost 5 bases and J 6 bases, leaving 14 bases between the germline ends. The CDR3 runs 14 residues.

This rearrangement joins TRBV5-1 to TRBJ1-1; perhaps TRBD1 as D (6 bases). Germline assignment: CDR1 SGHRS and CDR2 YFSETQ. This CDR3 is built from 14 residues. Trimming took 3 bases from V and 4 from J, leaving 13 bases between them. CDR3 protein: CASSSADRPTEAFF. For the CDR3, the DNA is TGCGCCAGCAGCTCCGCCGACAGGCCCACTGAAGCTTTCTTT.

This sequence joins TRBV19 and TRBJ2-7; weak D call: TRBD1 (5 bases). V was clipped by 6 bases and J by 2 bases, with 11 bases between them. The germline CDR1 and CDR2 sequences are LNHDA and SQIVND (reference sequence). The CDR3 has 13 residues. The CDR3 loop reads CASRGQGTYEQYF. The CDR3 nucleotides are TGTGCCAGTAGGGGGCAGGGTACCTACGAGCAGTACTTC.